Following are 25 T cell receptor beta chains from one sample sequenced in a study of blood T cell repertoires in COVID-19. Clones were sequenced by immunoSEQ multiplex PCR, and TCRdb holds only the in-frame ones, with some missing. The data show fewer than 250,000 clones, 85% to 90% seen once. Sequencing was performed on peripheral blood. The receptors were sampled from a man aged 55 to 70 with acute or convalescent COVID-19.

The genes are TRBV7-6 and TRBJ2-7; the D gene is possibly TRBD1 (5 bases). The CDR3 has 13 residues. The germline CDR1 and CDR2 sequences are SGHVS and FNYEAQ. V was clipped by 5 bases and J by 3 bases, with 11 bases between them. This chain's CDR3 is CASSPTGVYEQYF. DNA of the CDR3: TGTGCCAGCAGCCCTACAGGAGTCTACGAGCAGTACTTC.

V usage is TRBV9 and J usage is TRBJ2-7; TRBD1 matches 12 bases. Losses at the gene ends were 4 bases for V and 1 base for J; bases not matched to a gene: 12. The germline gives CDR1 SGDLS, CDR2 YYNGEE. CDR3 length: 18 amino acids. The CDR3 DNA is TGTGCCAGCAGCCACACCCGGGACAGGGGGCGCGGGTCCTACGAGCAGTACTTC. Amino acids: CASSHTRDRGRGSYEQYF.

V is TRBV5-5 and J is TRBJ1-2; the match to TRBD1 covers 11 bases. V shed 4 bases and J 1 base; nucleotides not matched to a gene: 6. The germline V gene has CDR1 SGHKS and CDR2 YYEKEE (reference sequence). This CDR3 contains 16 residues. The CDR3 region is CASSPGTGGINYGYTF. The CDR3 coding sequence is TGTGCCAGCAGCCCCGGGACAGGGGGGATTAACTATGGCTACACCTTC. Supplemented by reference TRBV5-5 and TRBJ1-2, the full variable domain reads DAGVTQSPTHLIKTRGQQVTLRCSPISGHKSVSWYQQVLGQGPQFIFQYYEKEERGRGNFPDRFSARQFPNYSSELNVNALLLGDSALYLCASSPGTGGINYGYTFGSGTRLTVV.

The V gene is TRBV7-9, the J gene TRBJ2-5; D is possibly TRBD1 (6 bases). The CDR3 totals 14 residues. CDR1 is SEHNR, CDR2 FQNEAQ, per germline (reference sequence). Trimming removed 1 base at V and 5 bases at J, with 11 bases between. This CDR3 reads CASSLGQVYETQYF. CDR3 in DNA: TGTGCCAGCAGCTTAGGACAGGTCTATGAGACCCAGTACTTC.

The chain uses TRBV3-1 (or the pseudogene TRBV3-2) and TRBJ1-3; D remains ambiguous. Germline CDR1 is LGHDT and CDR2 is YNNKEL (reference sequence). CDR3 length: 14 amino acids. Between the trimmed V and J ends, which lost 6 bases and 4 bases, there was a span of 13 bases. Here the CDR3 reads CASSSGVRGNTIYF. Here the CDR3 DNA reads TGTGCCAGCAGTTCGGGAGTGAGGGGAAACACCATATATTTT.

The CDR3 protein is CASSRLPSGGYEQYF. The CDR3 DNA sequence: TGTGCCAGCAGCCGGCTCCCTAGCGGGGGCTACGAGCAGTACTTC. This chain uses TRBV7-8 with TRBJ2-7; 10 positions match TRBD2. Trimming cost V 5 bases and J 3 bases; bases outside gene matches: 7. This CDR3 has 15 residues. Per germline, CDR1 SGHVS and CDR2 FQNEAQ.

This chain joins TRBV7-2 and TRBJ2-7; 9 bases are shared with TRBD1. Trimming cost V 3 bases and J 7 bases; bases outside gene matches: 10. Germline V gene data show CDR1 as SGHTA and CDR2 as FQGNSA. The CDR3 sequence is 15 residues long. CDR3 nucleotides: TGTGCCAGCAGCTTGGAGGGGACAGGGACAGAAGAGCAGTACTTC. Translated: CASSLEGTGTEEQYF.

The V and J genes are TRBV11-3 and TRBJ2-5; D possibly corresponds to TRBD1 (5 bases). CDR3 length equals 14 residues. Germline V gives CDR1 SGHNT, CDR2 YENEEA. The ends were cut back, 5 bases at V and 5 bases at J, with 15 bases in the middle. CDR3 region: CASSQAPRAETQYF. CDR3 DNA sequence: TGTGCCAGCAGCCAAGCCCCCAGGGCGGAGACCCAGTACTTC.

V and J are TRBV3-1 (or the pseudogene TRBV3-2) and TRBJ2-5, with 8 bases that match TRBD2. The CDR3 covers 16 residues. Germline V lookup: CDR1 LGHDT, CDR2 YNNKEL (reference sequence). V was clipped by 2 bases and J by 2 bases; unmatched bases: 7. CDR3 coding DNA: TGTGCCAGCAGCCAAATGAGCGGGGGACCTCAAGAGACCCAGTACTTC. This codes for CASSQMSGGPQETQYF.

V gene TRBV27 combines with J gene TRBJ2-3; perhaps TRBD2 as D (6 bases). The CDR3 is 13 amino acids. Trimming took off 3 bases at V and 3 bases at J, with 7 bases between the two ends. Per germline, CDR1 MNHEY and CDR2 SMNVEV (reference sequence). DNA of the CDR3: TGTGCCAGCAGTTTTGGGGGGACAGATACGCAGTATTTT. It is translated as CASSFGGTDTQYF.

There are a few counts of this clone. V is TRBV18 and J is TRBJ1-6, with no clear D. Trimming took off 6 bases at V and 10 bases at J, with 16 bases between the two ends. CDR1 is KGHSH, CDR2 LQKENI, per germline. The CDR3 runs to 14 residues. The CDR3 sequence is CASSTGGNGSPLHF. CDR3 DNA: TGTGCCAGCTCGACGGGCGGGAACGGCTCACCCCTCCACTTT.

The chain links TRBV19 to TRBJ2-7; 7 bases are shared with TRBD1. This CDR3 contains 13 residues. The junction had 10 bases not matched to a gene; V was cut back by 3 bases and J by 11 bases. The V gene's germline CDR1 is LNHDA and CDR2 SQIVND (reference sequence). The CDR3 nucleotides read TGTGCCAGTAGTATCCGGGACAGCGCGGCGAAGTACTTC. This translates into CASSIRDSAAKYF.

The chain links TRBV6-5 to TRBJ2-7; 8 bases map to TRBD1. The CDR3 has 13 residues. Germline V gene lookup returns CDR1 MNHEY and CDR2 SVGAGI. Germline trimming cut 5 bases from V and 3 bases from J; bases unmatched to any gene: 3. CDR3 in DNA: TGTGCCAGCAGTCCCAGGGGGCGCTACGAGCAGTACTTC. It yields the protein CASSPRGRYEQYF.

The chain employs TRBV5-1 and TRBJ2-3, with 9 nucleotides matching TRBD2. This CDR3 has 17 amino acids. Germline CDR1 and CDR2: SGHRS and YFSETQ. Trimming took 2 bases from V and 0 from J; bases not matched to a gene: 7. CDR3 amino acids: CASSFAGLAGSTDTQYF. The CDR3 coding sequence is TGCGCCAGCAGCTTCGCGGGCCTAGCGGGGAGCACAGATACGCAGTATTTT.

In nucleotides, the CDR3 is TGTGCCACCAGTGAACCGGACAGGGCAAACAATGAGCAGTTCTTC. It translates to CATSEPDRANNEQFF. J is TRBJ2-1 and V is TRBV24-1; 8 positions agree with TRBD1. This CDR3 is 15 amino acids long. The J segment lost 5 bases and the V segment lost 4 bases, leaving 6 bases of the junction unmatched. Germline values: CDR1 KGHDR, CDR2 SFDVKD.

The genes are TRBV5-8 and TRBJ2-3; D uncertain. CDR1 and CDR2 (germline): SGHTS, YDEGEE. This CDR3 has 13 amino acids. V lost 5 bases and J lost 0, with 7 bases in between. This CDR3 reads CASRTYSTDTQYF. CDR3 sequence (DNA): TGTGCCAGCAGAACTTATAGCACAGATACGCAGTATTTT.

The chain combines TRBV5-1 with TRBJ2-3, with a possible D match to TRBD1 (5 bases). V lost 5 bases and J lost 3, with 10 bases in between. The V gene's germline CDR1 is SGHRS and CDR2 YFSETQ. This CDR3 comprises 13 residues. CDR3 loop: CASRPDSTDTQYF. Written as DNA, the CDR3 is TGCGCCAGCAGGCCCGACAGTACAGATACGCAGTATTTT. Full variable domain (missing parts from reference TRBV5-1 and TRBJ2-3): KAGVTQTPRYLIKTRGQQVTLSCSPISGHRSVSWYQQTPGQGLQFLFEYFSETQRNKGNFPGRFSGRQFSNSRSEMNVSTLELGDSALYLCASRPDSTDTQYFGPGTRLTVL.

For the CDR3, the DNA is TGTGCCAGCAGCCCGAGTCTAGCGGCCCAAGAGACCCAGTACTTC. This sequence encodes CASSPSLAAQETQYF. The chain has TRBV6-5 and TRBJ2-5, with 7 positions matching TRBD2. CDR3 length: 15 residues. J lost 1 base, V lost 6 bases, and 8 bases had no gene match. Per the germline V gene, CDR1 is MNHEY and CDR2 is SVGAGI.

The rearrangement links TRBV27 to TRBJ2-3; 7 bases agree with TRBD1. V dropped 4 bases and J dropped 7; count of bases not matched to a gene: 5. This CDR3 has 13 residues. The germline gives CDR1 MNHEY, CDR2 SMNVEV (reference sequence). DNA of the CDR3: TGTGCCAGCAGTTACCGACAGGGAAATACGCAGTATTTT. It specifies CASSYRQGNTQYF.

This chain joins TRBV28 and TRBJ1-3; 8 bases match TRBD1. The length of the CDR3 is 22 residues. The J segment lost 5 bases and the V segment lost 6 bases, leaving 30 bases of the junction unmatched. Germline lookup yields CDR1 MDHEN and CDR2 SYDVKM. The CDR3 spells CASSRGQGNHNLWRGLRNTIYF. The CDR3 region has the DNA TGTGCCAGCAGCAGAGGACAGGGAAACCACAATTTGTGGAGGGGACTGCGAAACACCATATATTTT.

The chain has TRBV5-5 and TRBJ2-7; TRBD1 agrees at 7 bases. V lost 4 bases, J lost 3 bases, and 7 bases stayed unmatched. The germline V gene has CDR1 SGHKS and CDR2 YYEKEE (reference sequence). The CDR3 extends over 14 amino acids. For the CDR3, the DNA is TGTGCCAGCAGCGCCCGGGACAGACGCTACGAGCAGTACTTC. Amino acids: CASSARDRRYEQYF.

V usage is TRBV28 and J usage is TRBJ2-3; D unresolved. Looked up from germline, CDR1 is MDHEN and CDR2 is SYDVKM. Trimming took 5 bases from V and 6 from J, leaving 15 bases between them. This CDR3 has 14 residues. CDR3 in amino acids: CASSLRVYRDTQYF. DNA of the CDR3: TGTGCCAGCAGTCTCCGGGTCTATCGGGATACGCAGTATTTT. The full variable domain, rest sourced from reference TRBV28 and TRBJ2-3, is DVKVTQSSRYLVKRTGEKVFLECVQDMDHENMFWYRQDPGLGLRLIYFSYDVKMKEKGDIPEGYSVSREKKERFSLILESASTNQTSMYLCASSLRVYRDTQYFGPGTRLTVL.

V and J are TRBV29-1 and TRBJ2-7; maybe TRBD1 (6 bases). The CDR3 is 16 amino acids. Between the trimmed V and J ends, which lost 7 bases and 4 bases, there was a span of 26 bases. Germline V gives CDR1 SQVTM, CDR2 ANQGSEA. CDR3 sequence: CSGASPSRQGIYEQYF. CDR3 coding DNA: TGCAGCGGAGCTTCCCCTTCTAGGCAGGGGATTTACGAGCAGTACTTC.

The V and J genes are TRBV4-2 and TRBJ2-5, with 9 bases matching TRBD1. V lost 1 base to trimming and J lost 5 bases; unmatched junction nucleotides: 5. CDR1 and CDR2 (germline): LGHNA, YNFKEQ. The CDR3 is 15 residues long. CDR3 in amino acids: CASSQATGGGETQYF. CDR3 coding DNA: TGTGCCAGCAGCCAAGCCACAGGGGGCGGGGAGACCCAGTACTTC.

The V and J genes are TRBV5-4 and TRBJ2-7; TRBD1 matches at 7 bases. This CDR3 comprises 15 residues. The V and J ends lost 3 bases and 0 bases, in that order; junction bases with no gene match: 6. Germline assignment: CDR1 SGHNT and CDR2 YYREEE (reference sequence). The CDR3, as DNA: TGTGCCAGCAGCTCTGGACAGGACAGCTCCTACGAGCAGTACTTC. This encodes CASSSGQDSSYEQYF.